This is a list of T cell receptor beta chains from one sample in a study of T cells after yellow fever vaccination. MiXCR was run by TCRdb on the 5' RACE reads, yielding one entry per CDR3 protein. The repertoire has about 320,000 distinct CDR3 sequences, around 4.5% of them found once; the top ten carry 19%. Sequenced material: PBMCs, taken 15 days after the yellow fever booster vaccination. These receptors were obtained from a man aged 18 to 29 who received the YFV17D yellow fever vaccine. Each CDR3 is given with its conserved first and last residue. D genes are given only for firm matches. Clone size is given for some rows only: seen once, a few or many times, or a class if the clone is expanded.

CASSSRTSYQPQHF | TGTGCCAGCAGTTCGCGGACTTCCTATCAGCCCCAGCATTTT | many | TRBJ1-5 | NA | TRBV27
CASSQTWSQPQHF | TGTGCCAGCAGCCAGACTTGGTCGCAGCCCCAGCATTTT | few | TRBJ1-5 | NA | TRBV3-1
CSARPPGSGANVLTF | TGCAGTGCTAGACCTCCGGGGTCTGGGGCCAACGTCCTGACTTTC | few | TRBJ2-6 | NA | TRBV20-1
CASSLLYGSSTDTQYF | TGTGCCAGCAGCCTTCTCTACGGGTCTAGCACAGATACGCAGTATTTT | NA | TRBJ2-3 | NA | TRBV5-6
CAWSWGLDTQYF | TGTGCCTGGAGCTGGGGGTTAGATACGCAGTATTTT | NA | TRBJ2-3 | NA | TRBV30
CASSDGSETQYF | TGTGCCAGCTCAGACGGGTCGGAGACCCAGTACTTC | few | TRBJ2-5 | NA | TRBV2
CASSPSPSGGLKTQYF | TGTGCCAGCAGCCCGTCGCCGAGCGGGGGTTTGAAGACCCAGTACTTC | many | TRBJ2-5 | TRBD2 | TRBV7-2
CAAAGLADNEQFF | TGTGCCGCTGCGGGACTAGCCGACAATGAGCAGTTCTTC | few | TRBJ2-1 | TRBD2 | TRBV2
CASSLDGSNEKLFF | TGCGCCAGCAGCTTGGACGGAAGTAATGAAAAACTGTTTTTT | many | TRBJ1-4 | NA | TRBV5-1
CASSPSESYLTYNEQFF | TGTGCCAGCAGCCCTTCCGAGTCCTACCTCACGTACAATGAGCAGTTCTTC | NA | TRBJ2-1 | NA | TRBV7-9
CASSLNSGLGNTEAFF | TGTGCCAGCAGTCTGAACTCGGGACTAGGGAACACTGAAGCTTTCTTT | many | TRBJ1-1 | NA | TRBV12-3/TRBV12-4
CASSPSWGKGYTF | TGTGCCAGCAGTCCTTCTTGGGGAAAAGGCTACACCTTC | many | TRBJ1-2 | NA | TRBV6-5
CASSQGLADTDTQYF | TGTGCCAGCAGCCAGGGACTAGCGGACACAGATACGCAGTATTTT | NA | TRBJ2-3 | TRBD2 | TRBV28
CASSFDQSSYNEQFF | TGCGCCAGCAGCTTCGATCAGTCTTCCTACAATGAGCAGTTCTTC | many | TRBJ2-1 | NA | TRBV5-1
CASSRLGTDTQYF | TGTGCCAGCAGTAGGTTGGGCACAGATACGCAGTATTTT | many | TRBJ2-3 | NA | TRBV11-2
CASATASNQPQHF | TGTGCCAGCGCAACGGCTAGCAATCAGCCCCAGCATTTT | many | TRBJ1-5 | NA | TRBV6-2/TRBV6-3
CASSSRDRVRDGYTF | TGTGCCAGCAGTTCCCGGGACAGGGTGAGGGACGGCTACACCTTC | many | TRBJ1-2 | TRBD1 | TRBV12-3/TRBV12-4
CASSSSSKETQYF | TGTGCCAGCAGTTCAAGCAGTAAAGAGACCCAGTACTTC | NA | TRBJ2-5 | NA | TRBV6-6
CASSQADRTGHVGELFF | TGTGCCAGCAGCCAAGCTGACCGGACAGGGCACGTCGGGGAGCTGTTTTTT | few | TRBJ2-2 | TRBD1 | TRBV3-1
CASSQGYRADFF | TGCGCCAGCAGCCAAGGGTACAGGGCTGATTTCTTT | few | TRBJ1-1 | NA | TRBV4-1
CAISESKRGFEQFF | TGTGCCATCAGTGAGTCGAAGCGTGGCTTTGAGCAGTTCTTC | many | TRBJ2-1 | NA | TRBV10-3
CASSPLPTGTEAFF | TGTGCCAGCAGTCCCCTGCCGACAGGGACTGAAGCTTTCTTT | many | TRBJ1-1 | TRBD1 | TRBV12-3/TRBV12-4
CASSLWRGGSSTDTQYF | TGTGCCAGCAGTTTATGGCGGGGGGGCTCGAGCACAGATACGCAGTATTTT | few | TRBJ2-3 | TRBD2 | TRBV12-3/TRBV12-4
CASSFMGGEGQPQHF | TGTGCCAGCAGTTTTATGGGCGGAGAAGGGCAGCCCCAGCATTTT | few | TRBJ1-5 | NA | TRBV12-3/TRBV12-4
CASSLNLGATAEAFF | TGTGCCAGCAGTTTAAATCTGGGGGCGACTGCTGAAGCTTTCTTT | many | TRBJ1-1 | NA | TRBV12-3/TRBV12-4
CASSPRSANGYTF | TGTGCCAGCAGCCCACGATCTGCGAATGGCTACACCTTC | many | TRBJ1-2 | NA | TRBV27
CASSQVRGHQTLSNQPQHF | TGCGCCAGCAGCCAAGTCCGGGGACACCAGACCCTTAGCAATCAGCCCCAGCATTTT | NA | TRBJ1-5 | NA | TRBV4-1
CASRNTGGSYNEQFF | TGTGCCAGCAGGAATACAGGGGGATCCTACAATGAGCAGTTCTTC | NA | TRBJ2-1 | TRBD1 | TRBV3-1
CASSHPRRGGRGTDTQYF | TGCGCCAGCAGCCATCCCCGTCGGGGGGGGCGCGGCACAGATACGCAGTATTTT | many | TRBJ2-3 | TRBD2 | TRBV5-1
CAISESRGFTDTQYF | TGTGCCATCAGTGAGTCCAGGGGATTCACAGATACGCAGTATTTT | NA | TRBJ2-3 | NA | TRBV10-3
CASSFTLPLTGAPLHF | TGTGCCAGCAGCTTTACCCTACCTCTTACAGGGGCACCCCTCCACTTT | few | TRBJ1-6 | TRBD1 | TRBV5-6
CSVEEGRGEQETQYF | TGCAGCGTCGAGGAGGGCAGGGGAGAACAAGAGACCCAGTACTTC | many | TRBJ2-5 | NA | TRBV29-1
CSAREKGFYTEAFF | TGCAGTGCTAGAGAAAAAGGGTTTTACACTGAAGCTTTCTTT | few | TRBJ1-1 | NA | TRBV20-1
CAGPRLEQYF | TGTGCCGGCCCCAGGCTCGAGCAGTACTTC | few | TRBJ2-7 | NA | TRBV21-1
CASSFPLTDLETQYF | TGTGCCAGCAGCTTTCCGCTGACGGACCTAGAGACCCAGTACTTC | NA | TRBJ2-5 | NA | TRBV5-4
CASSLTPALEQYF | TGTGCCAGCTCTCTGACCCCTGCCTTGGAGCAGTACTTC | many | TRBJ2-7 | NA | TRBV2
CASSNRTQGRSYEQYF | TGTGCCAGCAGCAACCGAACACAGGGTAGGTCCTACGAGCAGTACTTC | few | TRBJ2-7 | NA | TRBV21-1
CASSPRDREKETQYF | TGTGCCAGCAGCCCGAGGGACAGGGAGAAAGAGACCCAGTACTTC | many | TRBJ2-5 | TRBD1 | TRBV3-1
CASSFDRGLGKLFF | TGTGCCAGCAGTTTCGACAGGGGGCTTGGGAAACTGTTTTTT | NA | TRBJ1-4 | TRBD1 | TRBV27
CASSQDWGPYGYTF | TGTGCCAGCAGCCAAGATTGGGGGCCCTATGGCTACACCTTC | few | TRBJ1-2 | NA | TRBV3-1
CASSPPGLEETQYF | TGTGCCAGCAGCCCGCCGGGACTAGAAGAGACCCAGTACTTC | many | TRBJ2-5 | TRBD2 | TRBV7-2
CASSLAIRVSYGYTF | TGTGCCAGCAGCTTAGCTATCCGGGTCTCCTATGGCTACACCTTC | few | TRBJ1-2 | NA | TRBV7-9
CATETGGPVNEQFF | TGTGCCACCGAGACAGGGGGCCCCGTGAATGAGCAGTTCTTC | few | TRBJ2-1 | TRBD1 | TRBV24-1